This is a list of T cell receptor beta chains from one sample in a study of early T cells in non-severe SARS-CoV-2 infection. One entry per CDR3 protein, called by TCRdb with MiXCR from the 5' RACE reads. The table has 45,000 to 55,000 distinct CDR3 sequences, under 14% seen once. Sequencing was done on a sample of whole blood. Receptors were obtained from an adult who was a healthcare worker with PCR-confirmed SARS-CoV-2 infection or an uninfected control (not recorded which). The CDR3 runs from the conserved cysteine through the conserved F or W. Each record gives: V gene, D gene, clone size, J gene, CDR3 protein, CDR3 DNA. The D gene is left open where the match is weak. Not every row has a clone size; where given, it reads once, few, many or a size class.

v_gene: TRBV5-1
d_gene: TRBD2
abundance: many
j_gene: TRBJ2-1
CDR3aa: CASTPSGSYNEQFF
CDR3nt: TGCGCCAGCACCCCTAGCGGGAGCTACAATGAGCAGTTCTTC

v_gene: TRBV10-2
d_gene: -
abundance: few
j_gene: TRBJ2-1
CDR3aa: CASRGTESSYNEQFF
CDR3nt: TGCGCCAGCAGAGGGACGGAAAGCTCCTACAATGAGCAGTTCTTC

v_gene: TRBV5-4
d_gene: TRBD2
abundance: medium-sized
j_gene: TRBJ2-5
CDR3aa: CASSGGGSTAETQYF
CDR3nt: TGTGCCAGCAGCGGCGGGGGTTCTACCGCGGAGACCCAGTACTTC

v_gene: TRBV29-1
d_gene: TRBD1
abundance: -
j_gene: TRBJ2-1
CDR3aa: CSGRTGLGSEQFF
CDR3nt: TGCAGCGGGCGGACAGGGCTAGGCAGTGAGCAGTTCTTC

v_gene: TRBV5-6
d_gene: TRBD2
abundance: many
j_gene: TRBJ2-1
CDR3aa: CASSPDRGGVYNEQFF
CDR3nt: TGTGCCAGCAGCCCGGACCGGGGGGGAGTATACAATGAGCAGTTCTTC

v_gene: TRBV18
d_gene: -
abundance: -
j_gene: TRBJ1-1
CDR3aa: CASSPPSREGAFF
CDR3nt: TGTGCCAGCTCACCACCATCCAGGGAAGGAGCTTTCTTT

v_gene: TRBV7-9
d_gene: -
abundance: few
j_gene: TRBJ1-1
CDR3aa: CASSLWPGRRSLNTEAFF
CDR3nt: TGTGCCAGCAGCTTATGGCCAGGGCGAAGGAGCCTGAACACTGAAGCTTTCTTT

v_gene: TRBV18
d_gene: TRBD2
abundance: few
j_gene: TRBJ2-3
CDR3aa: CASQPPVAGGDTQYF
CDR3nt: TGTGCCAGCCAGCCCCCGGTAGCGGGGGGGGATACGCAGTATTTT

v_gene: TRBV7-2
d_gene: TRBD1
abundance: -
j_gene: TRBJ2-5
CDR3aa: CASSSSGTGKTQYF
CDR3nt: TGTGCCAGCAGCTCTTCCGGGACAGGGAAGACCCAGTACTTC

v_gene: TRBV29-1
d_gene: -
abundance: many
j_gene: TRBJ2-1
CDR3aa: CSVHRAAADNEQFF
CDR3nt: TGCAGCGTCCACAGGGCAGCGGCAGACAATGAGCAGTTCTTC

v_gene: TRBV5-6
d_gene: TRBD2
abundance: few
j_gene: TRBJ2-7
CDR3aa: CASSPGGRNYEQYF
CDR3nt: TGTGCCAGCAGCCCAGGCGGGAGGAACTACGAGCAGTACTTC

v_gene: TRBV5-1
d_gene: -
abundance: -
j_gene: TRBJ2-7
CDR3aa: CASSSALDYEQYF
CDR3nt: TGCGCCAGCAGCTCAGCCTTGGATTACGAGCAGTACTTC

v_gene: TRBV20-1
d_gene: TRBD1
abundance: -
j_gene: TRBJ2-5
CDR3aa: CSARQGVRETQYF
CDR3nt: TGCAGTGCGCGACAGGGCGTCCGAGAGACCCAGTACTTC

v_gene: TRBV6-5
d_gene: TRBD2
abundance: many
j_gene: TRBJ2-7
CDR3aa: CASSFTRDYYEQYF
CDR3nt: TGTGCCAGCAGTTTCACCCGGGACTACTACGAGCAGTACTTC

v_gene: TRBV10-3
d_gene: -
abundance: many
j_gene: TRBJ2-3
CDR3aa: CAISPGRGSTDTQYF
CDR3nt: TGTGCCATCAGCCCCGGGCGGGGAAGCACAGATACGCAGTATTTT

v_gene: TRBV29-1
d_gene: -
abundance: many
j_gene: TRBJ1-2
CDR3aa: CSVEMGRIYGYTF
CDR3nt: TGCAGCGTTGAAATGGGGCGGATCTATGGCTACACCTTC

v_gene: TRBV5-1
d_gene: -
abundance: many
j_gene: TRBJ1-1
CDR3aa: CASSLEGQGTEAFF
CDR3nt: TGCGCCAGCAGCTTGGAGGGTCAGGGCACTGAAGCTTTCTTT

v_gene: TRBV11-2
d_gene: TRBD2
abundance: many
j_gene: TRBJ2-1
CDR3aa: CASSLVRGRVYEQFF
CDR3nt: TGTGCCAGCAGCTTAGTACGCGGGAGGGTGTATGAGCAGTTCTTC

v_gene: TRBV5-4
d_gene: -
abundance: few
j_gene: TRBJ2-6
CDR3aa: CATRSYGANVLTF
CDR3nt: TGTGCCACCCGATCTTATGGGGCCAACGTCCTGACTTTC

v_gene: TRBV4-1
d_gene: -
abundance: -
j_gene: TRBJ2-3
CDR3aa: CASSQELARSTDTQYF
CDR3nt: TGCGCCAGCAGCCAAGAATTAGCACGCAGCACAGATACGCAGTATTTT

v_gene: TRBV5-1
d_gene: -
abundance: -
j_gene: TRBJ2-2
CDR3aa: CATSGGDINTGELFF
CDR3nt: TGCGCCACCTCCGGCGGGGACATCAACACCGGGGAGCTGTTTTTT

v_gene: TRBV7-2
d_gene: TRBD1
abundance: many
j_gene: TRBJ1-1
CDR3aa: CASSVQGVGTEAFF
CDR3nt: TGTGCCAGCAGCGTACAGGGGGTGGGCACTGAAGCTTTCTTT

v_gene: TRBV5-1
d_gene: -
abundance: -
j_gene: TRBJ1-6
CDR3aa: CASSLEAGATSPLHF
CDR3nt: TGCGCCAGCAGCTTGGAAGCTGGGGCAACTTCACCCCTCCACTTT

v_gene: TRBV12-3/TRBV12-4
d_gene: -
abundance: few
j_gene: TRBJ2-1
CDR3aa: CASTQSSYNEQFF
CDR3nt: TGTGCCAGCACCCAGAGCTCCTACAATGAGCAGTTCTTC

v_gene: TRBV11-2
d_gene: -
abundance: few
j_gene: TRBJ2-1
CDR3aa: CASSSSLQGGREQFF
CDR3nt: TGTGCCAGCAGCTCATCTCTGCAGGGCGGGCGTGAGCAGTTCTTC

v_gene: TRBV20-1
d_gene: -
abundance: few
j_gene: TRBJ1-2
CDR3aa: CSVPGGPQGQNGYTF
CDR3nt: TGCAGTGTCCCAGGAGGCCCCCAGGGGCAGAACGGCTACACCTTC

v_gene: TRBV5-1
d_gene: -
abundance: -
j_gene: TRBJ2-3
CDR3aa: CASSLSESTDTQYF
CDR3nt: TGCGCCAGCAGCTTGTCGGAGAGCACAGATACGCAGTATTTT

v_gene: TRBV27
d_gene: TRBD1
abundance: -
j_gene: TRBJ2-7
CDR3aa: CASSSPNRGDYEQYF
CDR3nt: TGTGCCAGCAGTTCGCCAAACAGGGGGGACTACGAGCAGTACTTC

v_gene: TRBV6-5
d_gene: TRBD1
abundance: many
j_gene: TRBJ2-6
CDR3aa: CASRQGTSFSGANVLTF
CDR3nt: TGTGCCAGCCGACAGGGGACTTCCTTCTCTGGGGCCAACGTCCTGACTTTC

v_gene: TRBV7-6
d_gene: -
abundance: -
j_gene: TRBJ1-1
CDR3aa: CASTPYNGPGTEAFF
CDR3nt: TGTGCCAGCACCCCCTACAATGGCCCGGGCACTGAAGCTTTCTTT

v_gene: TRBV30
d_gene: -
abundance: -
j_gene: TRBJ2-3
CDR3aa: CAWNPSPADTQYF
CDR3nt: TGTGCCTGGAACCCCTCGCCCGCAGATACGCAGTATTTT

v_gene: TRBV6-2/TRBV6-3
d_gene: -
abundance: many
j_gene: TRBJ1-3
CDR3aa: CASSYSRNTIYF
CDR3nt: TGTGCCAGCAGTTACTCCAGAAACACCATATATTTT

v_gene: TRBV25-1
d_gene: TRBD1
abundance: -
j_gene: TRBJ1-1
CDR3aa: CASREGQSNTEAFF
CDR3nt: TGTGCCAGCAGGGAGGGACAGTCGAACACTGAAGCTTTCTTT

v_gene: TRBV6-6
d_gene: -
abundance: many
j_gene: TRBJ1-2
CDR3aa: CATGQDFYGGYTF
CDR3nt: TGTGCCACCGGACAAGACTTCTATGGAGGCTACACCTTC

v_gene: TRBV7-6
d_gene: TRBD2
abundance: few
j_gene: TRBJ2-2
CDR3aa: CASSSIAGGDTGELFF
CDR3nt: TGTGCCAGCAGCTCCATAGCGGGGGGCGACACCGGGGAGCTGTTTTTT

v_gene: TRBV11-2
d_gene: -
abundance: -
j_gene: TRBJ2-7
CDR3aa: CASSVNYEQYF
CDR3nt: TGTGCCAGCAGCGTCAACTACGAGCAGTACTTC

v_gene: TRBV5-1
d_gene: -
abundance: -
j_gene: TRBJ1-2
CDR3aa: CASSHQRGNQANYGYTF
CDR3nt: TGCGCCAGCAGCCATCAGCGGGGCAATCAAGCTAACTATGGCTACACCTTC

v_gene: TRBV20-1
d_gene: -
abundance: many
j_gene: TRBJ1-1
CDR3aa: CSQLGTLPNTEAFF
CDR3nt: TGCAGCCAGCTGGGGACGCTTCCGAACACTGAAGCTTTCTTT

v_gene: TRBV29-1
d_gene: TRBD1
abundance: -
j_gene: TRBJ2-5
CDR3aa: CSVAGDRAQETQYF
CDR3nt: TGCAGCGTCGCGGGGGACAGGGCCCAAGAGACCCAGTACTTC

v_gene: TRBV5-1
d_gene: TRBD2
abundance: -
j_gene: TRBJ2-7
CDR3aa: CASSAGTSGDYEQYF
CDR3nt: TGCGCCAGCAGCGCTGGGACTAGCGGGGACTACGAGCAGTACTTC

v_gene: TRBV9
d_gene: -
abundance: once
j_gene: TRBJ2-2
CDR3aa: CASNQNTGELFF
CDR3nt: TGTGCCAGCAATCAGAACACCGGGGAGCTGTTTTTT

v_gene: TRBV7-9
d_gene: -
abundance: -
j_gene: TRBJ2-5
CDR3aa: CASCYSPSDQYF
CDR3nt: TGTGCCAGCTGTTACTCGCCTAGTGACCAGTACTTC

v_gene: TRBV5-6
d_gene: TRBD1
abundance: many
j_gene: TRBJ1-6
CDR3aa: CASSSGQLNYNSPLHF
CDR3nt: TGTGCCAGCAGCTCGGGACAGCTCAACTATAATTCACCCCTCCACTTT